This T cell receptor (beta chain) emerged from a study of graft-versus-host responses after intestinal transplantation. Study details: For approximately three years after anti-thymocyte globulin induction, all recipients took tacrolimus and steroids.

This CDR3 is built from 15 residues. V lost 1 base, J lost 2 bases, and 10 bases lay in between. Germline assignment: CDR1 LNHNV and CDR2 YYDKDF (reference sequence). A word on this clone: Antigen specificity is unknown.

Profiled with immunoSEQ multiplex PCR; TCRdb holds only in-frame clones, not every one. Of about 85,000 clones listed, approximately 82% were seen once; the top ten hold about 0.8%. J is TRBJ2-3 and V is TRBV15, with D possibly TRBD2 on 6 matching bases. This receptor was taken from a human donor who received an intestinal transplant. This specimen was unstimulated CD4+ T cells sorted from spleen or lymph node cells, taken before intestinal transplant. The CDR3 is CATSRGTTHTDTQYF. The CDR3 coding sequence is TGTGCCACCAGCAGAGGGACTACCCACACAGATACGCAGTATTTT.